Sequencing of this T cell receptor (beta chain) was carried out in a study of blood T cells in healthy people across ages. Regarding the study as a whole: CMV status of donors was unknown, possibly confounding expanded clonotype changes.

Next came a second PCR, run for about 7 to 12 cycles, which used a sample-barcoded 5' primer along with a J-beta primer mix. Each of the cDNA molecules was tagged by a template-switch adaptor with 12 random nucleotides. Paired-end reads containing CDR3 totaled no fewer than 2.5 million for each sample. TCRdb redid the calling of the 5' RACE reads with MiXCR, one entry per CDR3 protein. The sample yields 850,000 to 1,300,000 distinct CDR3 sequences, around 45% seen once. Isolation recovered at least 6 million PBMCs from every sample. CDR1 and CDR2 (germline): LNHNV, YYDKDF (reference sequence). The J segment lost 2 bases and the V segment lost 4 bases, leaving 2 bases of the junction unmatched. The CDR3 spans 13 residues. Points on this clonotype: Its matching antigen is unknown.

Sequenced sample: blood. The chain links TRBV15 to TRBJ2-7, with TRBD1 matching over 7 bases. This receptor was obtained from a woman aged 55-75 years in good health. The CDR3 protein is CATSKDRAYEQYF. Written as DNA, the CDR3 is TGTGCCACCAGCAAAGACAGGGCCTACGAGCAGTACTTC. Full variable domain (remainder filled in from reference TRBV15 and TRBJ2-7): DAMVIQNPRYQVTQFGKPVTLSCSQTLNHNVMYWYQQKSSQAPKLLFHYYDKDFNNEADTPDNFQSRRPNTSFCFLDIRSPGLGDTAMYLCATSKDRAYEQYFGPGTRLTVT.